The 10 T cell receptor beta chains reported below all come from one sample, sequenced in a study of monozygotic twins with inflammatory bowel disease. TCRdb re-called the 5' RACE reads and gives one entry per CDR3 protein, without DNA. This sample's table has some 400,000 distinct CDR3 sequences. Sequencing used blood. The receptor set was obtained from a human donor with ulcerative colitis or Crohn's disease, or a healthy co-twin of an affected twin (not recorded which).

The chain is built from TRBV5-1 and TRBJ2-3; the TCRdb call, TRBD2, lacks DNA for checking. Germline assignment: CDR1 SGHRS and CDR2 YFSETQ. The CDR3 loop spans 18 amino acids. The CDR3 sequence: CASSSSFSGVVSTDTQYF.

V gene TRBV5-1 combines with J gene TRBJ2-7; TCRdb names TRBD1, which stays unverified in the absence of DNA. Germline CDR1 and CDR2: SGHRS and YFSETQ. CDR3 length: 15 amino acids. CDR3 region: CASSSRDSNYYEQYF.

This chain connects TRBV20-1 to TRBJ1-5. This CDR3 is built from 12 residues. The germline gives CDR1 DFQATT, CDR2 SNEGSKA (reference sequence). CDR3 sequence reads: CSARNLNQPQHF.

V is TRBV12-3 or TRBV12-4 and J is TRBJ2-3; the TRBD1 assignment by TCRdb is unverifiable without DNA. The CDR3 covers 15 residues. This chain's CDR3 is CASSLFIGGPDTQYF.

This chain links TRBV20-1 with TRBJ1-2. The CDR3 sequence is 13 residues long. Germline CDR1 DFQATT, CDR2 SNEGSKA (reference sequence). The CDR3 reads CSATASDGYGYTF.

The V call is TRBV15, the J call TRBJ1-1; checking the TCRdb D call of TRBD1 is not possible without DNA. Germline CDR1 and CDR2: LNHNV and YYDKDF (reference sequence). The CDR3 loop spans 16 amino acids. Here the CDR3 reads CATSTSPGQGSRVAFF.

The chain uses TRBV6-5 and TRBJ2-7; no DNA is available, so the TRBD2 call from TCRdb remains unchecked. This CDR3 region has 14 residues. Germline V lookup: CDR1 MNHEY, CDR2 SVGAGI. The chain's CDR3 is CASSYSAGGDQQYF.

CDR3 protein: CASSSQMTGELFF. This chain uses TRBV27 with TRBJ2-2. Germline-derived CDR1 and CDR2 are MNHEY and SMNVEV (reference sequence). There are 13 residues in the CDR3.

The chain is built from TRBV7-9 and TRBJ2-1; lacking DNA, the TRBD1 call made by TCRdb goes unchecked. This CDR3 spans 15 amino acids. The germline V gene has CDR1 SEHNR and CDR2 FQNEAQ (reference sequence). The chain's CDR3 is CASSATGTGRNEQFF.

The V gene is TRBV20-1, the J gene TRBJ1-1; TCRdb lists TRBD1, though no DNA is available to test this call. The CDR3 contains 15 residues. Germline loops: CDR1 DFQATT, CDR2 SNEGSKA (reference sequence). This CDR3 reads CSPRDRGPMNTEAFF.